This TCR beta chain is from a study of T-cell memory formation after mild COVID-19. The study's findings and limits: Among clones contracting day 15 to 85, CD4/CD8 was balanced, whereas later expanders leaned CD4+. Second-wave clones reaching peak frequency on day 37 lacked confirmed SARS-CoV-2 specificity. In pre-infection memory, a portion of responding clones appeared, which suggested that cross-reactive memory joined. CM and EM subsets held most contracting CD4+ clones; EMRA held CD8+ ones.

The ends were cut back, 1 base at V and 5 bases at J, with 17 bases in the middle. Germline loops: CDR1 DFQATT, CDR2 SNEGSKA (reference sequence). The CDR3 extends over 15 amino acids. TCRdb analysed the 5' RACE reads with MiXCR anew, one entry per CDR3 protein. The profile covers about 140,000 distinct CDR3 sequences, with around 15% appearing a single time and about 27% taken by the ten largest. This clonotype was picked up a small number of times. As yet, its antigen is unknown. The sample consisted of PBMCs or a T cell subset sorted from them (not recorded which). This rearrangement joins TRBV20-1 to TRBJ2-5, with TRBD2 as a possible D gene (6 bases). This sequence was found in an adult woman who had mild COVID-19 (a few samples of this study predate the infection). Cell type and time point are not known. DNA for the CDR3: TGCAGTGCTAGAGGGGTCGGGGGTAAAGAGGAGACCCAGTACTTC. Protein sequence: CSARGVGGKEETQYF.